This T cell receptor beta chain originates from a study of shared T cell receptors in the human thymus. TCRdb keeps only in-frame clones here, not all; method: immunoSEQ multiplex PCR. The table has hundreds of thousands of clones, around 87% seen once. This CDR3 has 15 amino acids. From germline, CDR1 is MNHNY and CDR2 SVGAGI (reference sequence). The V end was cut by 2 bases, the J end by 6 bases, with 14 bases between. These data were also reused for a study on human thymus T cells. This second study notes: From resections taken during corrective heart surgery, the thymus tissue was obtained.

The source is a boy in the first two years of life with a congenital heart defect. The sequencing input was thymocytes. The chain uses TRBV6-6 and TRBJ1-5, with a tentative D call TRBD1 (6 bases). The CDR3 bases are TGTGCCAGCAGTTACAGGCCAGGGGAAGCTCAGCCCCAGCATTTT. Translated: CASSYRPGEAQPQHF.